This T cell receptor beta chain is from a study of blood T cell repertoires in COVID-19. Looking at the study overall: The samples span acute and convalescent COVID-19 from the United States, Italy and Spain.

Assay: immunoSEQ multiplex PCR; the TCRdb copy retains only in-frame clones and omits some. The sample shows almost 200,000 clones, 86% of them seen only once. The CDR3 has 15 residues. J lost 5 bases, V lost 1 base, and 3 bases had no gene match. Per the germline V gene, CDR1 is SGHNT and CDR2 is YENEEA. This sequence joins TRBV11-3 and TRBJ2-1, with 9 bases aligning to TRBD1. The TCR comes from an older woman with acute or convalescent COVID-19. Sequencing was performed on peripheral blood. CDR3 nucleotides: TGTGCCAGCAGCTTAGGACAGGGGGGAAACAATGAGCAGTTCTTC. Translating gives CASSLGQGGNNEQFF. Using reference TRBV11-3 and TRBJ2-1 for the parts outside the CDR3, the full variable domain is EAGVVQSPRYKIIEKKQPVAFWCNPISGHNTLYWYLQNLGQGPELLIRYENEEAVDDSQLPKDRFSAERLKGVDSTLKIQPAELGDSAVYLCASSLGQGGNNEQFFGPGTRLTVL.